This T cell receptor beta chain was captured in a study of blood T cell repertoires in COVID-19. The wider study: Acute-phase and convalescent COVID-19 samples originated in the United States, Italy and Spain. Sources were T cells, B-cell-depleted T cells, or PBMCs; the material itself was cDNA or gDNA.

V lost 4 bases and J lost 0; bases outside the gene matches: 12. Germline V lookup: CDR1 KGHSH, CDR2 LQKENI. This CDR3 comprises 17 residues. This clone was counted a single time. Those enrolled in Seattle joined during active infection and were followed longitudinally afterward. Original processing methods: Reference gene primer amplification gave nucleated cell count estimates. Profiled with immunoSEQ multiplex PCR; TCRdb holds only in-frame clones, not every one. That table furnishes V, J and clone size, whereas the DNA furnished D and trimming. This table holds about 310,000 clones, 90% found once.

V usage is TRBV18 and J usage is TRBJ2-7; 7 nucleotides match TRBD1. This TCR came from a woman in her thirties or forties with COVID-19, enrolled during active disease. Sequencing was done on a sample of peripheral blood. CDR3 in amino acids: CASSLANGQVSSYEQYF. CDR3 coding DNA: TGTGCCAGCTCACTAGCGAATGGACAGGTCAGCTCCTACGAGCAGTACTTC.